Shown below are 29 T cell receptor beta chains from a single sample sequenced in a study of early T cells in non-severe SARS-CoV-2 infection. TCRdb re-called the 5' RACE reads through MiXCR, storing one row per CDR3 protein. The sample lists about 49,000 distinct CDR3 sequences, approximately 12% occurring once. Source: whole blood, taken at baseline. All receptors derive from an adult who was a healthcare worker with PCR-confirmed SARS-CoV-2 infection or an uninfected control (not recorded which).

This clonotype was counted between two and nine times. One junction end disagrees with the germline gene, perhaps due to a read error. The J gene is TRBJ2-3, the V gene TRBV12-3 or TRBV12-4; 9 nucleotides line up with TRBD2. The CDR3 extends over 15 amino acids. CDR3 protein: CASSIAGVGSDTQYF. CDR3 nucleotide sequence: TGTGCCAGCAGTATAGCGGGAGTCGGGTCAGATACGCAGTATTTT.

Only a few counts were recorded for this clonotype. The CDR3 bases are TGCGCCAGCAGCCATAGGGCCGTCAACTCCTACGAGCAGTACTTC. It specifies CASSHRAVNSYEQYF. The chain employs TRBV4-3 and TRBJ2-7; no clear D gene. Germline V gene lookup returns CDR1 LGHNA and CDR2 YSLEER. Trimming removed 3 bases at V and 0 bases at J, with 12 bases between. There are 15 residues in the CDR3.

In its sample, this clonotype was seen a few times. The chain joins TRBV9 to TRBJ2-1; 7 nucleotides align to TRBD2. This CDR3 is built from 14 residues. V lost 5 bases and J lost 5; bases outside the gene matches: 7. In germline, CDR1 is SGDLS, CDR2 YYNGEE. CDR3 protein: CASSWLAANNEQFF. CDR3 bases: TGTGCCAGCAGTTGGCTAGCGGCAAACAATGAGCAGTTCTTC.

This clonotype has a handful of counts. At one of its ends the junction is not consistent with the germline gene, which may arise from a read error. V is TRBV2 and J is TRBJ1-2; the D gene is possibly TRBD1 (5 bases). This CDR3 has 12 residues. In germline, CDR1 is SNHLY, CDR2 FYNNEI. CDR3 sequence (DNA): TGTGTCAGCAGCCGGGACCACTATGGCTACACCTTC. This codes for CVSSRDHYGYTF.

This clonotype was detected only a few times. The J gene is TRBJ2-7, the V gene TRBV20-1; 9 bases match TRBD2. Germline V gene lookup returns CDR1 DFQATT and CDR2 SNEGSKA (reference sequence). This CDR3 is built from 14 residues. Germline trimming cut 6 bases from V and 4 bases from J; bases unmatched to any gene: 10. As DNA, the CDR3 is TGCAGTGCAGCCCCGGGACTAGCTAGATACGAGCAGTACTTC. It translates to CSAAPGLARYEQYF.

This chain uses TRBV27 with TRBJ2-7; the match to TRBD1 covers 8 bases. The trim removed 3 bases at V and 4 bases at J, leaving 5 bases unmatched. This CDR3 contains 14 residues. Per germline, CDR1 MNHEY and CDR2 SMNVEV (reference sequence). CDR3 residues: CASSFGRGRYEQYF. CDR3 in DNA: TGTGCCAGCAGTTTTGGCAGGGGGCGGTACGAGCAGTACTTC.

This clonotype has a count of ten or more. The V gene is TRBV15, the J gene TRBJ1-5; 9 bases match TRBD1. In germline, CDR1 is LNHNV, CDR2 YYDKDF (reference sequence). CDR3 length equals 18 residues. V shed 4 bases, J shed 0 bases, and the junction held 10 bases outside the gene matches. CDR3 DNA: TGTGCCACCAGCACCCCCGGGACAGGGACCTATAGCAATCAGCCCCAGCATTTT. Amino acids: CATSTPGTGTYSNQPQHF.

CDR3 amino acids: CSARVSSGSNYEQYF. The CDR3 region has the DNA TGCAGTGCTAGAGTTTCTAGCGGGTCGAACTACGAGCAGTACTTC. The V gene is TRBV20-1, the J gene TRBJ2-7; 8 nucleotides align to TRBD2. The trim removed 1 base at V and 3 bases at J, leaving 8 bases unmatched. CDR1 DFQATT and CDR2 SNEGSKA come from the germline V gene (reference sequence). The CDR3 runs to 15 residues.

By proportion, this clonotype is medium-sized. J is TRBJ2-2 and V is TRBV7-6; D remains ambiguous. The V end was cut by 2 bases, the J end by 0 bases, with 13 bases between. The CDR3 length is 17 residues. Germline CDR1 SGHVS, CDR2 FNYEAQ. The DNA of the CDR3 is TGTGCCAGCAGCTTACTGGGCGCCCTCCCGAACACCGGGGAGCTGTTTTTT. This codes for CASSLLGALPNTGELFF.

This clonotype was seen repeatedly, ten times or more. The CDR3 DNA sequence: TGTGCCAGCAGTCTCTTCTCTATAAGGGTTGAGCAGTTCTTC. As protein: CASSLFSIRVEQFF. This chain links TRBV27 with TRBJ2-1; D unresolved. The germline V gene has CDR1 MNHEY and CDR2 SMNVEV (reference sequence). V lost 5 bases, J lost 9 bases, and 17 bases lay in between. This CDR3 is built from 14 residues.

This clonotype was detected a few times. V gene TRBV12-3 or TRBV12-4 combines with J gene TRBJ1-1; D unresolved. This CDR3 contains 13 residues. Trimming pared 7 bases from V and 8 bases from J, leaving 17 bases between. Here the CDR3 reads CASTPNVAREAFF. The CDR3 DNA follows: TGTGCCAGCACCCCTAATGTGGCCAGGGAAGCTTTCTTT.

This clonotype was seen more than once but under ten times. The genes are TRBV20-1 and TRBJ2-7; the D gene is possibly TRBD1 (6 bases). The CDR3 covers 13 residues. The V gene lost 3 bases and the J gene lost 4 bases, with 13 bases spanning the gap. CDR1 DFQATT and CDR2 SNEGSKA come from the germline V gene (reference sequence). The CDR3, as DNA: TGCAGTGCTAGTGGACAGTCGGAATACGAGCAGTACTTC. Translation: CSASGQSEYEQYF.

V and J are TRBV20-1 and TRBJ2-7; D unresolved. The CDR3 length is 16 residues. Trimming stripped 3 bases from V and 1 base from J, with 19 bases between. In germline, CDR1 is DFQATT, CDR2 SNEGSKA (reference sequence). The CDR3 reads CSASARSLPNSYEQYF. In DNA form, the CDR3 reads TGCAGTGCTAGCGCTCGGTCCCTTCCCAATTCCTACGAGCAGTACTTC.

This chain links TRBV12-3 or TRBV12-4 with TRBJ1-1, with a possible D match to TRBD1 (6 bases). CDR3 length equals 13 residues. V lost 6 bases, J lost 5 bases, and 13 bases lay in between. The CDR3 DNA follows: TGTGCCAGCAGGTCGACAGGATTAACTGAAGCTTTCTTT. Translating gives CASRSTGLTEAFF.

This clonotype was detected ten times or more. The chain employs TRBV15 and TRBJ1-3, with D possibly matching TRBD1 (5 bases). This CDR3 comprises 16 residues. The germline V gene has CDR1 LNHNV and CDR2 YYDKDF (reference sequence). Trimming removed 1 base at V and 4 bases at J, with 14 bases between. CDR3 sequence: CATSRAGTSLGNTIYF. For the CDR3, the DNA is TGTGCCACCAGCAGAGCGGGGACGTCGCTGGGAAACACCATATATTTT. The full variable domain, in which reference TRBV15 and TRBJ1-3 provide the parts outside the CDR3, is DAMVIQNPRYQVTQFGKPVTLSCSQTLNHNVMYWYQQKSSQAPKLLFHYYDKDFNNEADTPDNFQSRRPNTSFCFLDIRSPGLGDTAMYLCATSRAGTSLGNTIYFGEGSWLTVV.

This clonotype was seen a few times. The CDR3 sequence: CARPGLAGGGETQYF. The CDR3, as DNA: TGTGCCAGACCGGGACTAGCGGGAGGTGGAGAGACCCAGTACTTC. The genes are TRBV12-3 or TRBV12-4 and TRBJ2-5, with TRBD2 matching over 15 bases. After removal of 9 bases from V and 4 bases from J, the junction contained 6 bases not matched to a gene. The CDR3 is 15 amino acids.

The rearrangement joins TRBV14 to TRBJ2-7; a weak D match, TRBD2 (5 bases). Deletions cut 3 bases from V and 2 bases from J, with 11 bases between. Germline assignment: CDR1 SGHDN and CDR2 FVKESK. This CDR3 region has 14 residues. CDR3 coding DNA: TGTGCCAGCAGCCACCGGGGTTCGGCCTACGAGCAGTACTTC. This codes for CASSHRGSAYEQYF.

On this clonotype itself: A much larger clone differs from this one at a single base, so this may be a read error. This chain joins TRBV24-1 and TRBJ2-2; 9 bases map to TRBD1. The CDR3 has 13 residues. CDR1 and CDR2 from the germline V gene are KGHDR and SFDVKD. The CDR3 sequence: CATRQGAGGELVF. As DNA, the CDR3 is TGTGCCACCAGACAGGGGGCCGGCGGGGAGCTGGTTTTT.

This clonotype was observed a handful of times. The chain uses TRBV5-4 and TRBJ2-2; no reliable D call. Germline V gene sequence: CDR1 SGHNT, CDR2 YYREEE (reference sequence). The germline V and J ends were trimmed by 4 bases and 1 base, with 8 bases remaining between them. The CDR3 spans 14 residues. CDR3 residues: CASSGSENTGELFF. The CDR3 DNA reads TGTGCCAGCAGCGGCTCAGAGAACACCGGGGAGCTGTTTTTT.

The CDR3 region has the DNA TGTGCCAGCAGCTCCTACTCCGGGACGTACTACAATGAGCAGTTCTTC. This gives the protein CASSSYSGTYYNEQFF. The chain employs TRBV5-4 and TRBJ2-1; D could derive from TRBD1 or TRBD2 (5 bases each). Germline V gene sequence: CDR1 SGHNT, CDR2 YYREEE (reference sequence). V lost 3 bases, J lost 3 bases, and 16 bases lay in between. The CDR3 is made up of 16 amino acids. Variable domain in full (rest from reference TRBV5-4 and TRBJ2-1): ETGVTQSPTHLIKTRGQQVTLRCSSQSGHNTVSWYQQALGQGPQFIFQYYREEENGRGNFPPRFSGLQFPNYSSELNVNALELDDSALYLCASSSYSGTYYNEQFFGPGTRLTVL.

This clonotype was seen a few times. The CDR3 coding sequence is TGCGCCAGCAGTGTGGCGGGTTCATTCTCCTACGAGCAGTACTTC. Its protein is CASSVAGSFSYEQYF. The chain employs TRBV10-2 and TRBJ2-7; a weak D match, TRBD2 (5 bases). The CDR3 is made up of 15 amino acids. Germline V gives CDR1 WSHSY, CDR2 SAAADI. The V and J ends lost 4 bases and 0 bases respectively, with 13 bases between them.

This clonotype was seen more than once but under ten times. The chain employs TRBV6-5 and TRBJ2-7; a weak D match, TRBD2 (7 bases). V dropped 4 bases and J dropped 6 bases, with 19 bases sitting between them. Germline-derived CDR1 and CDR2 are MNHEY and SVGAGI. The CDR3 is 15 residues long. CDR3: CASSSLGGRAAEQYF. The CDR3 nucleotides read TGTGCCAGCAGTTCCCTAGGGGGGAGGGCCGCCGAGCAGTACTTC.

V usage is TRBV2 and J usage is TRBJ1-6, with 10 positions matching TRBD1. The CDR3 runs 14 residues. Trimming at V came to 10 bases and at J to 10 bases, leaving 10 bases not matched to a gene. CDR1 and CDR2 from the germline V gene are SNHLY and FYNNEI. CDR3 coding DNA: TGTGCCACCCGAGCGGGACAGGGGTACTCACCCCTCCACTTT. Translation gives CATRAGQGYSPLHF. Full variable domain (missing parts from reference TRBV2 and TRBJ1-6): EPEVTQTPSHQVTQMGQEVILRCVPISNHLYFYWYRQILGQKVEFLVSFYNNEISEKSEIFDDQFSVERPDGSNFTLKIRSTKLEDSAMYFCATRAGQGYSPLHFGNGTRLTVT.

This clonotype has only a few counts. The rearrangement uses TRBV5-5 and TRBJ1-2, with 7 bases lining up with TRBD1. Germline CDR1 and CDR2: SGHKS and YYEKEE (reference sequence). Trimming at V came to 4 bases and at J to 0 bases, leaving 12 bases not matched to a gene. The CDR3 runs to 17 residues. DNA for the CDR3: TGTGCCAGCAGCCACAAACCGGGACAGATTACTAACTATGGCTACACCTTC. Encoded protein: CASSHKPGQITNYGYTF.

The V gene is TRBV20-1, the J gene TRBJ2-4, with TRBD2 matching 12 bases. Germline V gives CDR1 DFQATT, CDR2 SNEGSKA (reference sequence). Trimming took 7 bases from V and 5 from J; bases not matched to a gene: 3. The CDR3 is made up of 13 amino acids. In DNA form, the CDR3 reads TGCAGTGTGGCTAGCGGGAGGGAAAACATTCAGTACTTC. The encoded protein is CSVASGRENIQYF.

This clonotype occurred a few times. This chain links TRBV27 with TRBJ1-2; 8 bases align to TRBD1. The germline V gene has CDR1 MNHEY and CDR2 SMNVEV (reference sequence). CDR3 length: 14 residues. V lost 2 bases and J lost 7; bases outside the gene matches: 6. The CDR3 nucleotides read TGTGCCAGCAGTTTAAGGACAGGGAGTCGTGGCTACACCTTC. Amino acid sequence: CASSLRTGSRGYTF.

The J gene is TRBJ2-7, the V gene TRBV14; D assignment may be TRBD1 or TRBD2 (5 bases each). CDR1 is SGHDN, CDR2 FVKESK, per germline. Deletions cut 0 bases from V and 5 bases from J, with 14 bases between. The CDR3 covers 15 residues. The CDR3 nucleotides are TGTGCCAGCAGCCAAGAGAGGGGCGCTTTCCACGAGCAGTACTTC. Amino acid sequence: CASSQERGAFHEQYF.

This clonotype was picked up many times. The DNA for the CDR3 is TGCAGTGCTAGAGCCGGACTAGCGGATCAGGGGCAGTTCTTC. Translation gives CSARAGLADQGQFF. The chain uses TRBV20-1 and TRBJ2-1; 10 bases map to TRBD2. Trimming at V came to 1 base and at J to 12 bases, leaving 9 bases not matched to a gene. Germline loops: CDR1 DFQATT, CDR2 SNEGSKA (reference sequence). The CDR3 consists of 14 residues.

The CDR3 DNA sequence: TGTGCCAGCAGCTTAAAAACAGGGCAGGATGGCTACACCTTC. Its protein product is CASSLKTGQDGYTF. V and J are TRBV7-9 and TRBJ1-2; the D gene is possibly TRBD1 (6 bases). The CDR3 is made up of 14 amino acids. Trimming stripped 2 bases from V and 6 bases from J, with 13 bases between. The germline V gene encodes CDR1 SEHNR and CDR2 FQNEAQ (reference sequence).